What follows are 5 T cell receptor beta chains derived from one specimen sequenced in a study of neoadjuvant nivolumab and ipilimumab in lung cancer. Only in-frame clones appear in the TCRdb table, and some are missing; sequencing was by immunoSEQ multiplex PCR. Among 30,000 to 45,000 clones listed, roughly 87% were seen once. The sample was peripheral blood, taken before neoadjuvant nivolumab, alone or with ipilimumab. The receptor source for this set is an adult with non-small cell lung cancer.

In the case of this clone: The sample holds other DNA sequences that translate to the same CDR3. The CDR3 DNA is TGCGCCAGCAGCTCGGCGACTAGCGGGAGCTACGAGCAGTACTTC. Translation: CASSSATSGSYEQYF. This chain joins TRBV5-1 and TRBJ2-7, with TRBD2 matching 12 bases. Germline V lookup: CDR1 SGHRS, CDR2 YFSETQ. This CDR3 contains 15 residues. Unmatched junction bases numbered 4, after V lost 3 bases and J lost 3 bases.

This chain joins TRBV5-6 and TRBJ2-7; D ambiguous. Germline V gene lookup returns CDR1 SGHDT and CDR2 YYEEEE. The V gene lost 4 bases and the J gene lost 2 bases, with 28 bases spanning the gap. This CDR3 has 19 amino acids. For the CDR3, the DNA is TGTGCCAGCAGCCCGGTGGCCCCGAAGGCAGGCCCCTTTGCCTACGAGCAGTACTTC. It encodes CASSPVAPKAGPFAYEQYF.

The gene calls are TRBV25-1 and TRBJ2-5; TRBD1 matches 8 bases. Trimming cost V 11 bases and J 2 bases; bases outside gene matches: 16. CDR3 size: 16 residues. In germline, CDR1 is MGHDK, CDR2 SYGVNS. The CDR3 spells CAGQGLGGPQQETQYF. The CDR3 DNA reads TGTGCCGGACAGGGTTTGGGGGGCCCCCAGCAAGAGACCCAGTACTTC.

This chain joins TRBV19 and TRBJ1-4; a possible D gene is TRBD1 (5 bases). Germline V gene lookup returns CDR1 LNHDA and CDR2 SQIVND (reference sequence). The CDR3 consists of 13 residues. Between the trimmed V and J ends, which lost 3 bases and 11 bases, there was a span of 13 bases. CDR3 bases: TGTGCCAGTAGTATCAGAACCGGGACTAAACTGTTTTTT. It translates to CASSIRTGTKLFF.

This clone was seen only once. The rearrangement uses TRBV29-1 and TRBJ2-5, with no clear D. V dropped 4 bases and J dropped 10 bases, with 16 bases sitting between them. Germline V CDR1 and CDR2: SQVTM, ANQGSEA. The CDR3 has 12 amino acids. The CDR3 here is CSVGANQPDQYF. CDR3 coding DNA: TGCAGCGTTGGGGCTAATCAGCCCGACCAGTACTTC.